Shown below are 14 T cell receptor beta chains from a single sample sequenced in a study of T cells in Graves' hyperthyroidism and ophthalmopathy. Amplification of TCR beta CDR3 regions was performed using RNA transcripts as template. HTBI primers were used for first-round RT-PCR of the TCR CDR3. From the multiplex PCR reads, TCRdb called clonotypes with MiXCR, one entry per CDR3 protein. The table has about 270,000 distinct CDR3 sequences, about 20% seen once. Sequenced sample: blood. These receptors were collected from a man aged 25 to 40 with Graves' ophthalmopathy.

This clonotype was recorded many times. The CDR3: CASSLDWTEAFF. The CDR3 nucleotides are TGTGCCAGCAGCTTAGATTGGACTGAAGCTTTCTTT. This chain joins TRBV11-2 and TRBJ1-1, with D unresolved. The CDR3 has 12 residues. The germline V gene has CDR1 SGHAT and CDR2 FQNNGV. V was clipped by 0 bases and J by 5 bases, with 4 bases between them.

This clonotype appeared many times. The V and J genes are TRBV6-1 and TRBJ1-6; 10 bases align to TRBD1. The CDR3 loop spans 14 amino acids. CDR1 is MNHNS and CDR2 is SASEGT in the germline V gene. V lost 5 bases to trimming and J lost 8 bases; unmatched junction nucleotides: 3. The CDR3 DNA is TGTGCCAGCAGTCCGACAGGGGGCGATTCACCCCTCCACTTT. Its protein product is CASSPTGGDSPLHF.

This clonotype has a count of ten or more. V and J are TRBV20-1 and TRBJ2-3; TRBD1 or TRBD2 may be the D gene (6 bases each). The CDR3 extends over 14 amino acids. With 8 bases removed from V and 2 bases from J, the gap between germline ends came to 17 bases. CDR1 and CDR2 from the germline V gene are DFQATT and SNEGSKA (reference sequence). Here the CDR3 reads CSPKGGSYTDTQYF. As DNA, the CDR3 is TGCAGTCCAAAGGGGGGAAGCTACACAGATACGCAGTATTTT.

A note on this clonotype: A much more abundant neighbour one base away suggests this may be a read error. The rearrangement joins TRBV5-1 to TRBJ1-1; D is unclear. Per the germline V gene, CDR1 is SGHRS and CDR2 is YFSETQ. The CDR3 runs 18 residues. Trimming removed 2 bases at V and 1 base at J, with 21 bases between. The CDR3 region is CASSFGPIVEGGNTEAFF. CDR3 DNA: TGCGCCAGCAGCTTTGGGCCCATTGTGGAGGGCGGGAACACTGAAGCTTTCTTT.

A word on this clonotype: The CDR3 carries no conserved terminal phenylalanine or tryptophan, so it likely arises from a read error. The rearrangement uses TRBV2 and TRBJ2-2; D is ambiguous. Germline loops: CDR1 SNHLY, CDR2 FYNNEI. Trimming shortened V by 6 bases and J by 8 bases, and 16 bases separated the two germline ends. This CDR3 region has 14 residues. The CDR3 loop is CASSLGPVTGELFS. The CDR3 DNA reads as TGTGCCAGCAGCTTAGGCCCCGTAACTGGGGAGCTGTTTTCT.

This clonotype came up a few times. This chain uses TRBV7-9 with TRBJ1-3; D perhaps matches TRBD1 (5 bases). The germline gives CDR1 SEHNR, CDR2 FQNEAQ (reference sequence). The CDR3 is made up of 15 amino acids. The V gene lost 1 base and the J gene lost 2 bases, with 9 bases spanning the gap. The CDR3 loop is CASSLVDSPGNTIYF. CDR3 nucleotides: TGTGCCAGCAGCTTAGTAGACAGTCCTGGAAACACCATATATTTT.

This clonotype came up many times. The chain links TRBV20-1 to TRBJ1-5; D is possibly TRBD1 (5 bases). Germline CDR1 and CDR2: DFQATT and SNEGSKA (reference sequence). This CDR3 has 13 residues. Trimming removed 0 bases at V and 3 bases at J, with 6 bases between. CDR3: CSAREDTNQPQHF. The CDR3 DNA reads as TGCAGTGCTAGAGAGGACACCAATCAGCCCCAGCATTTT.

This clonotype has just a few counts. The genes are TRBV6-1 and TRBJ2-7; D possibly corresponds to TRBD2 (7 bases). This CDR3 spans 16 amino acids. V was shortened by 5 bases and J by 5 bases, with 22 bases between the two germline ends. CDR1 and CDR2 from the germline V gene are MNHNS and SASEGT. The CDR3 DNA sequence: TGTGCCAGCAGTTATGGGGGGGCTACTCTAAGGGACGAGCAGTACTTC. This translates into CASSYGGATLRDEQYF.

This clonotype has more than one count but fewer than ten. CDR3 bases: TGTGCCAGCAGTAACCTAGACTATGGCTACACCTTC. It yields the protein CASSNLDYGYTF. The chain links TRBV6-1 to TRBJ1-2; no clear D gene. Germline lookup yields CDR1 MNHNS and CDR2 SASEGT. The V gene lost 5 bases and the J gene lost 3 bases, with 7 bases spanning the gap. The CDR3 sequence is 12 residues long.

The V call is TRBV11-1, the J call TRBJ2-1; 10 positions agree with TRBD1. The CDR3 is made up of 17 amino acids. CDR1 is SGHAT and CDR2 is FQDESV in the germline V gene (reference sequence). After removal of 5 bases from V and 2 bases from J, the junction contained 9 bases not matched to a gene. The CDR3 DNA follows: TGTGCCAGCAGCCCCTCTAGGGGACAGGGGACCTACAATGAGCAGTTCTTC. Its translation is CASSPSRGQGTYNEQFF.

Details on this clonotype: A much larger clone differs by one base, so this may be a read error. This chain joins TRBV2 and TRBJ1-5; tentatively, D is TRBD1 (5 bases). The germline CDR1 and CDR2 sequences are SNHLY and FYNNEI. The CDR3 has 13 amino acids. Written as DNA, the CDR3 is TGTGCCGGCAGCAGGGTGGTTAATCAGCCCCAGCATTTT. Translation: CAGSRVVNQPQHF.

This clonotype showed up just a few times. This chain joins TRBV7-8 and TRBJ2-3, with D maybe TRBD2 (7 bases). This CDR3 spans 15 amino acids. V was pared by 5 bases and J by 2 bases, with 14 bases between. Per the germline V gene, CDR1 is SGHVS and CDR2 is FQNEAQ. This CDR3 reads CASSPNRGATDTQYF. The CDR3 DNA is TGTGCCAGCAGCCCCAATCGGGGGGCCACAGATACGCAGTATTTT.

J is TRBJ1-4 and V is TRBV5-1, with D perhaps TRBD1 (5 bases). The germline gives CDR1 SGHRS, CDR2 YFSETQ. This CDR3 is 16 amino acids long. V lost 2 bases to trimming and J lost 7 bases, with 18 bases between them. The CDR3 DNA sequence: TGCGCCAGCAGCTTTAATCCCGCCGGGACGACTGAAAAACTGTTTTTT. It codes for CASSFNPAGTTEKLFF.

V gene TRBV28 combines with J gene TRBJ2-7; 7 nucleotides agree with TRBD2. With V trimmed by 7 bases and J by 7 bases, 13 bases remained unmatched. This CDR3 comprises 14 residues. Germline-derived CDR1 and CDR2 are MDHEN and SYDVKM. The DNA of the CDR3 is TGTGCCAGCATCCCTAGCGGCGGGCCTCGGGAGCAGTACTTC. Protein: CASIPSGGPREQYF. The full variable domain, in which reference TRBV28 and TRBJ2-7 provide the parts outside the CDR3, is DVKVTQSSRYLVKRTGEKVFLECVQDMDHENMFWYRQDPGLGLRLIYFSYDVKMKEKGDIPEGYSVSREKKERFSLILESASTNQTSMYLCASIPSGGPREQYFGPGTRLTVT.